This T cell receptor beta chain was recorded in a study of cytomegalovirus exposure and HLA in healthy donors. Study-wide findings and caveats: Immune exposure information comprised only CMV serostatus. Clonal expansion was found to be greater in HLA-associated TCR beta chains than in equally common others in a later analysis. Later genetic work tied a missense DCLRE1C variant to beta-chain V and J trimming.

PCR amplification relied on 60 Vbeta primers (plus 13 Jbeta primers). As originally analysed: An analysis performed later counted 75 million to 80 million unique TCR beta chains (roughly 10 million of them shared). Using immunoSEQ multiplex PCR, the repertoire was profiled, and TCRdb retains in-frame clones only, with some absent. That table furnishes V, J and clone size, whereas the DNA furnished D and trimming. The profile covers roughly 170,000 clones, with roughly 78% appearing a single time and around 14% taken by the ten largest. The ends were cut back, 0 bases at V and 2 bases at J, with 5 bases in the middle. This CDR3 has 14 residues. CDR1 is LGHNA and CDR2 is YNFKEQ in the germline V gene. Note on this clone: Its antigen is unknown. Other nucleotide sequences in the sample specify the same CDR3.

This chain joins TRBV4-2 and TRBJ1-5; D not certain. The sample comprised PBMCs. This TCR derives from a woman aged 45-65 years in good health and CMV-seropositive. The CDR3: CASSQDQGNQPQHF. The DNA of the CDR3 is TGTGCCAGCAGCCAAGATCAGGGCAATCAGCCCCAGCATTTT.